The source of this TCR beta chain is a study of CD8+ T cells in alopecia areata (dated by TCRdb to 2016 to 2019). Looking at the study overall: Treated patients were enrolled in an open-label pilot trial of oral tofacitinib, 5 to 10 mg twice daily, for moderate-to-severe alopecia areata. Clonality in the scalp was compared among normal scalp (n=4), patchy alopecia areata scalp (n=8), and alopecia totalis/universalis scalp (n=8). Tofacitinib was administered for 6 to 18 months, and 6 months of follow-up off drug were then conducted to assess delayed response and recurrence. Biopsies were taken from tofacitinib-treated patients at baseline and at 4 and 24 weeks of treatment, and a later scalp biopsy was taken in several of the tofacitinib-treated patients. TCRbeta CDR3 regions were amplified by immunoSEQ multiplex PCR using 35 Vbeta forward and 13 Jbeta reverse primers. The study used high-throughput TCRbeta sequencing to examine T cell clonal expansion in alopecia areata, in both the C3H/HeJ mouse model and human patients. RNA was extracted with the PAXgene miRNA kit for fixed scalp, the miRNeasy kit for PBMCs, and the RNeasy kit for mouse skin. Human TCRbeta sequencing covered scalp tissue and sorted CD4+ and CD8+ peripheral blood T cells from patchy and totalis/universalis alopecia areata patients and healthy controls.

Remarks on this clone: Its specific antigen is unknown. There are no base qualities to consult, and no much larger clone falls within one base.

In light of the paper, this sample's time point label describes: baseline before oral tofacitinib. Lesional scalp punch biopsies and peripheral blood were collected from alopecia areata patients. After PBMCs were isolated by density centrifugation and stained for CD3, CD4 and CD8, a FACSAria was used to sort CD4+ and CD8+ T cells. The library was produced with the immunoSEQ multiplex PCR assay. RNA was extracted from all samples and reverse transcribed into cDNA as template for TCR sequencing. First-strand cDNA was synthesized using SuperScript III with a 2:1 mix of oligo-dT and random hexamers. A synthetic immune receptor repertoire was used to gauge amplification bias, and whatever bias remained was removed computationally. From the authors' description of their analysis: Raw reads were preprocessed for error removal, and CDR3 was defined according to IMGT conventions as running from the conserved cysteine to phenylalanine. Clonality was computed by normalizing Shannon entropy by log2 of the number of productive unique TCRs and subtracting the result from 1. CD4 or CD8 identity of scalp clones was inferred by cross-referencing scalp TCRbeta sequences with sorted blood CD4 and CD8 repertoires. TCRdb stores this immuneACCESS table with in-frame sequences only. Part of the clones is absent; in the studies checked, under half of the shortfall reflects unresolved V genes, and no reason is known for the rest. V and J calls and clone size are as listed in that table; D and trimming were resolved from the DNA. The table for this sample lists just over 150,000 clones; more than 45% of them were counted only once. Less than 20% of the sample rests with the top ten.

Sequences SGHRS (CDR1) and YFSETQ (CDR2) are obtained from the germline V gene. CDR3 length: 18 amino acids, cysteine to phenylalanine. The only DNA kept is the CDR3, 54 bases in frame from the first base. V is trimmed back by 3 bases and J by 2 bases, and the junction contains 13 bases that no gene match accounts for. Summary of the overall study and its limitations: Compared with normal scalp, lesional scalp, particularly in alopecia totalis/universalis, had higher clonality and more expanded CD8+ clones, which suggests antigenic drive. Shared TCR sequences between patients were less evident than in mice, which may be partly attributable to HLA diversity in the patient population. Unlike mouse skin, which is dominated by gammadelta T cells, normal human skin has resident alphabeta T cells that are also sequenced, and this complicates analysis of the scalp TCR repertoire.

This sample comprised CD8+ T cells sorted from blood, obtained at week 0. This clonotype was obtained from a human donor with alopecia areata. The chain is assembled from TRBV5-1 and TRBJ1-2, with 10 bases matching TRBD1. The DNA reads TGCGCCAGCAGCTGGGGATTACCGGGACAGGGGAAGAACTATGGCTACACCTTC. Its translation is CASSWGLPGQGKNYGYTF.